A single sample is the source of the 14 T cell receptor beta chains below, sequenced in a study of blood T cells in healthy people across ages. It was with a sample-barcoded 5' primer and a J-beta primer mix that a second PCR of roughly 7 to 12 cycles was run. TCRdb independently ran MiXCR on the 5' RACE reads; one entry per CDR3 protein. This sample has about 1.5 million distinct CDR3 sequences, with 40% to 45% found just once. The sequenced sample was blood. Every receptor here comes from a woman under 30 in good health.

J is TRBJ2-7 and V is TRBV2, with 11 bases lining up with TRBD2. The V gene end was trimmed by 6 bases and the J gene end by 7 bases; junction bases not matched to a gene: 11. CDR1 and CDR2 (germline): SNHLY, FYNNEI. The CDR3 length is 15 residues. DNA for the CDR3: TGTGCCAGCAGCATAGCGGGGGGGCGTTTCTATGAGCAGTACTTC. Its protein is CASSIAGGRFYEQYF.

In its sample, this clonotype was seen a few times. This sequence joins TRBV20-1 and TRBJ2-3; TRBD1 agrees at 8 bases. This CDR3 region has 13 residues. The germline gives CDR1 DFQATT, CDR2 SNEGSKA (reference sequence). Written as DNA, the CDR3 is TGCAGCCCCCGGACAGGGTCCACAGATACGCAGTATTTT. It yields the protein CSPRTGSTDTQYF.

The CDR3 DNA reads as TGTGCCAGCAGCCCTGGACTGGGGCTTCAGCCCCAGCATTTT. It is translated as CASSPGLGLQPQHF. The chain uses TRBV12-3 or TRBV12-4 and TRBJ1-5; tentatively, D is TRBD1 (5 bases). With 6 bases removed from V and 6 bases from J, the gap between germline ends came to 15 bases. The CDR3 loop spans 14 amino acids.

CDR3 amino acids: CASRPTANSPLHF. As DNA, the CDR3 is TGTGCCAGCAGGCCCACGGCGAATTCACCCCTCCACTTT. The chain joins TRBV6-5 to TRBJ1-6; D not resolved. V was clipped by 6 bases and J by 7 bases, with 10 bases between them. The CDR3 covers 13 residues. Germline V gene lookup returns CDR1 MNHEY and CDR2 SVGAGI.

V gene TRBV6-5 combines with J gene TRBJ1-1; tentatively, D is TRBD1 (5 bases). CDR1 MNHEY and CDR2 SVGAGI come from the germline V gene. The ends were cut back, 5 bases at V and 11 bases at J, with 12 bases in the middle. The CDR3 loop spans 11 amino acids. DNA for the CDR3: TGTGCCAGCAGTCCGGGGGATCGGGCTTTCTTT. Amino acid sequence: CASSPGDRAFF.

This clonotype was seen more than once but under ten times. This chain uses TRBV20-1 with TRBJ2-5; D might be TRBD1 (5 bases). The J call may be wrong; the DNA end is better matched by TRBJ2-7. Germline loops: CDR1 DFQATT, CDR2 SNEGSKA (reference sequence). The CDR3 has 13 amino acids. In DNA, the CDR3 is TGCAGTGCTAGAGACAGGGCTTCGAACGAGCAGTACTTC. Amino acids: CSARDRASNEQYF.

This clonotype was counted many times. The CDR3 DNA reads TGCAGCGTTGCCCATAATACGCAGTATTTT. Residues: CSVAHNTQYF. The chain employs TRBV29-1 and TRBJ2-3; D uncertain. The germline V and J ends were trimmed by 4 bases and 7 bases, with 6 bases remaining between them. Germline V gene lookup returns CDR1 SQVTM and CDR2 ANQGSEA. The CDR3 spans 10 residues.

This clonotype came up a few times. The chain's CDR3 is CSVLPGLATGELFF. DNA of the CDR3: TGCAGCGTCCTACCGGGACTAGCGACAGGGGAGCTGTTTTTT. The chain links TRBV29-1 to TRBJ2-2; 10 bases agree with TRBD2. Germline-derived CDR1 and CDR2 are SQVTM and ANQGSEA. V lost 6 bases to trimming and J lost 8 bases; unmatched junction nucleotides: 9. The CDR3 loop spans 14 amino acids.

This clonotype was seen a few times. The chain is built from TRBV11-1 and TRBJ2-1; 7 bases align to TRBD2. From germline, CDR1 is SGHAT and CDR2 FQDESV (reference sequence). This CDR3 region has 15 residues. The trim removed 5 bases at V and 5 bases at J, leaving 9 bases unmatched. For the CDR3, the DNA is TGTGCCAGCAGCCCCCGGACTAGGTCCAACAATGAGCAGTTCTTC. It yields the protein CASSPRTRSNNEQFF. The full variable domain, with the rest looked up from reference TRBV11-1 and TRBJ2-1, is EAEVAQSPRYKITEKSQAVAFWCDPISGHATLYWYRQILGQGPELLVQFQDESVVDDSQLPKDRFSAERLKGVDSTLKIQPAELGDSAMYLCASSPRTRSNNEQFFGPGTRLTVL.

The chain has TRBV29-1 and TRBJ2-2, with TRBD1 identical over 7 bases. The CDR3 contains 14 residues. Germline CDR1 and CDR2: SQVTM and ANQGSEA. V gave up 7 bases and J gave up 6 bases; unmatched junction bases: 11. The CDR3 is CSAIQGDAAGELFF. The CDR3 DNA reads as TGCAGCGCAATCCAGGGGGACGCGGCCGGGGAGCTGTTTTTT.

The chain joins TRBV28 to TRBJ1-2; 8 nucleotides line up with TRBD1. The CDR3 runs to 14 residues. CDR1 is MDHEN, CDR2 SYDVKM, per germline. V lost 7 bases to trimming and J lost 4 bases; unmatched junction nucleotides: 8. In nucleotides, the CDR3 is TGTGCCAGCAATCGCTCGGGGACAGGCTATGGCTACACCTTC. Its protein product is CASNRSGTGYGYTF.

This rearrangement joins TRBV29-1 to TRBJ2-1; D might be TRBD1 (6 bases). The CDR3 is made up of 14 amino acids. V was pared by 3 bases and J by 5 bases, with 14 bases between. From germline, CDR1 is SQVTM and CDR2 ANQGSEA. As DNA, the CDR3 is TGCAGCGTTGAGGGCAGGGGCCATGACAATGAGCAGTTCTTC. It codes for CSVEGRGHDNEQFF.

This sequence joins TRBV7-2 and TRBJ2-1; 12 bases are shared with TRBD2. V lost 3 bases, J lost 7 bases, and 4 bases stayed unmatched. Looked up from germline, CDR1 is SGHTA and CDR2 is FQGNSA. CDR3 size: 15 residues. CDR3 loop: CASSFRTSGVNEQFF. The CDR3 DNA sequence: TGTGCCAGCAGCTTTAGGACTAGCGGGGTGAATGAGCAGTTCTTC. Complete variable domain (other parts from reference TRBV7-2 and TRBJ2-1): GAGVSQSPSNKVTEKGKDVELRCDPISGHTALYWYRQSLGQGLEFLIYFQGNSAPDKSGLPSDRFSAERTGGSVSTLTIQRTQQEDSAVYLCASSFRTSGVNEQFFGPGTRLTVL.

The rearrangement joins TRBV7-2 to TRBJ2-5; no firm D call. This CDR3 is 14 amino acids long. Trimming took off 2 bases at V and 5 bases at J, with 12 bases between the two ends. Germline CDR1 and CDR2: SGHTA and FQGNSA. The CDR3 protein is CASSLRPQRETQYF. The CDR3, as DNA: TGTGCCAGCAGCTTAAGGCCCCAGAGGGAGACCCAGTACTTC.